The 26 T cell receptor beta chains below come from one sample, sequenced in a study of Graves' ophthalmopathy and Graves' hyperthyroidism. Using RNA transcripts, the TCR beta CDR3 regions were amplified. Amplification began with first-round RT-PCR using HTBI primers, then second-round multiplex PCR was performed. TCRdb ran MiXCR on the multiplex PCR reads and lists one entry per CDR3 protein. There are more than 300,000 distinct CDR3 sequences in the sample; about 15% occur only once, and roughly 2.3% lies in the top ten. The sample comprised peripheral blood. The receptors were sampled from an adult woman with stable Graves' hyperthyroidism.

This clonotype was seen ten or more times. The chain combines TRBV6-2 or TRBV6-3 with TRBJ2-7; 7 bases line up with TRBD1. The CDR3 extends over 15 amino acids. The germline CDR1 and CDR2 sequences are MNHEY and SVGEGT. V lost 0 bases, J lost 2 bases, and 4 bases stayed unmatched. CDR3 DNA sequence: TGTGCCAGCAGTTACTCCCGACAGGGAACCTACGAGCAGTACTTC. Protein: CASSYSRQGTYEQYF.

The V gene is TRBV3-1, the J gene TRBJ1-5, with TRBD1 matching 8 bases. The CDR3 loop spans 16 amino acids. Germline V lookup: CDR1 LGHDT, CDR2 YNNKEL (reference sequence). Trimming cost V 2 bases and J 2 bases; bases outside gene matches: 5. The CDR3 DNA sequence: TGTGCCAGCAGCCAAACGGACAGGGTGGGCAATCAGCCCCAGCATTTT. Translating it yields CASSQTDRVGNQPQHF.

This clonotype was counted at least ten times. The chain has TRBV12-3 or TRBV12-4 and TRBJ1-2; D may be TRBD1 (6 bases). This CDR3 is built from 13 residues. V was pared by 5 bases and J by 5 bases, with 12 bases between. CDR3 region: CASSQQGPYGYTF. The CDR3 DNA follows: TGTGCCAGCAGTCAACAGGGACCGTATGGCTACACCTTC.

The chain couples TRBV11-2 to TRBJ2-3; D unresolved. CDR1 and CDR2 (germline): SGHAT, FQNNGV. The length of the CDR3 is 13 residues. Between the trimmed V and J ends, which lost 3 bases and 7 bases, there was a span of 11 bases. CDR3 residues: CASSFGNPNTQYF. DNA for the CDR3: TGTGCCAGCAGCTTTGGTAACCCCAATACGCAGTATTTT.

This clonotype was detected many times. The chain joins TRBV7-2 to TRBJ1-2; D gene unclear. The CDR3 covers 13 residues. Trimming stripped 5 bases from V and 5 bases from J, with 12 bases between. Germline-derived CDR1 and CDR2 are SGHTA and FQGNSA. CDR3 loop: CASSETRGYGYTF. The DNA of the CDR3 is TGTGCCAGCAGCGAAACTCGGGGATATGGCTACACCTTC.

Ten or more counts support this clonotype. CDR3: CASSSTGTSGDYEQYF. The CDR3 DNA follows: TGTGCCAGCAGTTCTACTGGGACTAGCGGAGATTACGAGCAGTACTTC. This chain connects TRBV11-2 to TRBJ2-7; 11 positions match TRBD2. From germline, CDR1 is SGHAT and CDR2 FQNNGV. The CDR3 extends over 16 amino acids. Losses at the gene ends were 6 bases for V and 4 bases for J; bases not matched to a gene: 11.

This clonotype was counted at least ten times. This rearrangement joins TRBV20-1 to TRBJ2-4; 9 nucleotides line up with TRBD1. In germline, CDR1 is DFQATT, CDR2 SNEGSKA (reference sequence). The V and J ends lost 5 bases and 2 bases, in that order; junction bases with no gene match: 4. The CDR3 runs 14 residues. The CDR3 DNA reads TGCAGTGCTGGGACAGGGCAGTCCAAAAACATTCAGTACTTC. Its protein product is CSAGTGQSKNIQYF.

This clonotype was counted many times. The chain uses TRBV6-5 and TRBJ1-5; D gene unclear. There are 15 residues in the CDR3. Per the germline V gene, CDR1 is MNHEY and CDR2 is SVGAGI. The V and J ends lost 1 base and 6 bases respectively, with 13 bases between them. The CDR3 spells CASSYFGEKGQPQHF. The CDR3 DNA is TGTGCCAGCAGTTACTTTGGGGAGAAGGGTCAGCCCCAGCATTTT.

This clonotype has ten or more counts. For the CDR3, the DNA is TGTGCCAGCAGACCGACAGGGAACTATGGCTACACCTTC. It yields the protein CASRPTGNYGYTF. This sequence joins TRBV6-5 and TRBJ1-2; the match to TRBD1 covers 7 bases. The J segment lost 2 bases and the V segment lost 6 bases, leaving 3 bases of the junction unmatched. In germline, CDR1 is MNHEY, CDR2 SVGAGI. The CDR3 is made up of 13 amino acids.

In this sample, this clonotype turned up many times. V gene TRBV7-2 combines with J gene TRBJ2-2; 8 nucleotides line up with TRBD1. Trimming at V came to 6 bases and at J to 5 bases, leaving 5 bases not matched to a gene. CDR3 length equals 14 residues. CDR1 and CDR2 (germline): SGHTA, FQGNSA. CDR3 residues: CASRQGGRTGELFF. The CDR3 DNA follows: TGTGCCAGCAGACAGGGGGGAAGGACCGGGGAGCTGTTTTTT.

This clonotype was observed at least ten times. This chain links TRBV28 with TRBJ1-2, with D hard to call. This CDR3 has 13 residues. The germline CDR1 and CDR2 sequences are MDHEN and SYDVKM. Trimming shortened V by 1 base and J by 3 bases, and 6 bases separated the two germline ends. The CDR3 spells CASSLLTDYGYTF. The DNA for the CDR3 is TGTGCCAGCAGTTTATTGACGGACTATGGCTACACCTTC.

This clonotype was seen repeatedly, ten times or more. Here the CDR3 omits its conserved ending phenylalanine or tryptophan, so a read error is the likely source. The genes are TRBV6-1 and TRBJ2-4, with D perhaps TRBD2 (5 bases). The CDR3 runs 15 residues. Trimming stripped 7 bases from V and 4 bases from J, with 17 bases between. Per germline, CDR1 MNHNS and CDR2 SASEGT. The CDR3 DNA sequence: TGTGCCAGCATGAACCCTAGACGGGGAAAAAACATTCAGTACCTC. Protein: CASMNPRRGKNIQYL.

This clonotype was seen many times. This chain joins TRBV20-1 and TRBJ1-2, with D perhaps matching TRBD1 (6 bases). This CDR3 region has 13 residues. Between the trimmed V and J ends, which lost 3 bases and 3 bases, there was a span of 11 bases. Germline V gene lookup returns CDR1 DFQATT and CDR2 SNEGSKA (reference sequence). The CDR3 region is CSASPGGHYGYTF. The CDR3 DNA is TGCAGTGCTAGCCCCGGGGGCCACTATGGCTACACCTTC.

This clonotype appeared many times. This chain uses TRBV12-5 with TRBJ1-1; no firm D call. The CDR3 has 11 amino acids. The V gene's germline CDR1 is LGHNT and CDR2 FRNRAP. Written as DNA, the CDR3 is TGTGCCAGCGGTCCGGGGACTGAAGCTTTCTTT. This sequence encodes CASGPGTEAFF.

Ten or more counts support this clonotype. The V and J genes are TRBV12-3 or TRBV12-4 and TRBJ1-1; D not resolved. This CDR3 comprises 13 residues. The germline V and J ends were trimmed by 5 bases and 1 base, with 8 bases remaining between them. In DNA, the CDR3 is TGTGCCAGCAGTATACGGGGGAACACTGAAGCTTTCTTT. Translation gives CASSIRGNTEAFF.

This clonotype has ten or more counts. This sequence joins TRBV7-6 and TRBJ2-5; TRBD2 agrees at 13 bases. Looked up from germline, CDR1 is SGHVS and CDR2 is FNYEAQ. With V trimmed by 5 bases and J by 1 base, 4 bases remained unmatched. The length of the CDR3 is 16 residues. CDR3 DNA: TGTGCCAGCAGCAAAGGGACTAGCGGGGCCCAAGAGACCCAGTACTTC. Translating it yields CASSKGTSGAQETQYF.

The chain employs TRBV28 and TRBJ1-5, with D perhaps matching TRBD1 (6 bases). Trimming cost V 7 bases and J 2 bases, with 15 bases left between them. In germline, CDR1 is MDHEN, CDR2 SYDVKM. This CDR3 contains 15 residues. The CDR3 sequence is CASTKRTAGNQPQHF. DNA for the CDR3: TGTGCCAGCACAAAAAGGACAGCAGGCAATCAGCCCCAGCATTTT.

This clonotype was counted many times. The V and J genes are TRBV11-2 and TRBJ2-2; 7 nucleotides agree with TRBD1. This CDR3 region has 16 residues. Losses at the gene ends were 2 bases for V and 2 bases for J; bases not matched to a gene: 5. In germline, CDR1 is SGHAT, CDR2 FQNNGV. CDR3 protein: CASSLRGQFNTGELFF. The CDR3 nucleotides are TGTGCCAGCAGCTTAAGGGGACAGTTTAACACCGGGGAGCTGTTTTTT.

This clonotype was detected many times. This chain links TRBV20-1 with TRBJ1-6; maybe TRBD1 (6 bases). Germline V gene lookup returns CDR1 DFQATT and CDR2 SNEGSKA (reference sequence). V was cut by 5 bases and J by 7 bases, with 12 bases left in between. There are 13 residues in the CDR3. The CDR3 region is CSASEDSNSPLHF. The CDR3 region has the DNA TGCAGTGCTTCAGAGGACAGCAATTCACCCCTCCACTTT.

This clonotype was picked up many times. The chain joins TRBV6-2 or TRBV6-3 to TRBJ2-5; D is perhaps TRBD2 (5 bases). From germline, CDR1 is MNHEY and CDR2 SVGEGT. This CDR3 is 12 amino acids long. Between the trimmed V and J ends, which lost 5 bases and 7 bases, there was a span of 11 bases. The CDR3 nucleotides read TGTGCCAGCAGTAGAGCTGCGGGGACCCAGTACTTC. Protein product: CASSRAAGTQYF.

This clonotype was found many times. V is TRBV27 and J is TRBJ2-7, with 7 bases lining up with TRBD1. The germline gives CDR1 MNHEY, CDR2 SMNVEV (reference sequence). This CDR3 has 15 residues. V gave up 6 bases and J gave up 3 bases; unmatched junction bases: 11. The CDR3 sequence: CASSQGQVNLYEQYF. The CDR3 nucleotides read TGTGCCAGCAGCCAAGGACAGGTTAACCTCTACGAGCAGTACTTC.

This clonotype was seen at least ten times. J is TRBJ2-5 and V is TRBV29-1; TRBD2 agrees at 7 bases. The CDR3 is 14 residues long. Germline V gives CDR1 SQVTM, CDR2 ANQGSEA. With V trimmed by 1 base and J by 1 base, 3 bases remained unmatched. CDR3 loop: CSVEVGGAQETQYF. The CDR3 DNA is TGCAGCGTTGAAGTGGGAGGGGCCCAAGAGACCCAGTACTTC.

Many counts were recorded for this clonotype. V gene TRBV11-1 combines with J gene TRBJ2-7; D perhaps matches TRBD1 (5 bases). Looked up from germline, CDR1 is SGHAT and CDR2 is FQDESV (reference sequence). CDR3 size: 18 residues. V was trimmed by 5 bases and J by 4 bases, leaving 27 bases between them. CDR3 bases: TGTGCCAGCAGCCCCATCCGGACGCTCGATGGGGCCGGGTACGAGCAGTACTTC. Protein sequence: CASSPIRTLDGAGYEQYF. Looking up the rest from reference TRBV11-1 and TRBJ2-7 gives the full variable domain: EAEVAQSPRYKITEKSQAVAFWCDPISGHATLYWYRQILGQGPELLVQFQDESVVDDSQLPKDRFSAERLKGVDSTLKIQPAELGDSAMYLCASSPIRTLDGAGYEQYFGPGTRLTVT.

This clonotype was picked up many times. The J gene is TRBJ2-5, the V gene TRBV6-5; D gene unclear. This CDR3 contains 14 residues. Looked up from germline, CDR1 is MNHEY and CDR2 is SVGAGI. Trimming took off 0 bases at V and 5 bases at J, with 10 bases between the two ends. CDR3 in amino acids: CASSYSERGETQYF. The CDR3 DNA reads TGTGCCAGCAGTTACTCGGAGCGTGGGGAGACCCAGTACTTC.

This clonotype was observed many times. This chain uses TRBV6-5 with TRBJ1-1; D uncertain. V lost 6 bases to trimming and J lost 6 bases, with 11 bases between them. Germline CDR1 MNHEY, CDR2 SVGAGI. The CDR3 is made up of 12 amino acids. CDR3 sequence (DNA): TGTGCCAGCAGCTCTACCTTAGCTGAAGCTTTCTTT. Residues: CASSSTLAEAFF.

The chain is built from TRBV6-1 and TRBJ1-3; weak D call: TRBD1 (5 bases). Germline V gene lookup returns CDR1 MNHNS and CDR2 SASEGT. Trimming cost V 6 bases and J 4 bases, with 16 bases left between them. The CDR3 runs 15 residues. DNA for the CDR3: TGTGCCAGCAGAACCGGGACGGGGTCGGGAAACACCATATATTTT. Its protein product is CASRTGTGSGNTIYF.